Below, 26 T cell receptor beta chains from the same sample are listed, as sequenced in a study of blood T cell repertoires in COVID-19 (dated by TCRdb to the early 2020s). To prepare the library, the immunoSEQ multiplex PCR assay was applied. TCRdb took over this immuneACCESS table, retaining in-frame rearrangements with V and J assigned. Such tables are incomplete; in checked studies, under half of the missing clones stem from an unresolved V gene, and the remainder is unexplained. The table for this sample lists about 91,000 clones; roughly 82% of them were counted only once. 5.5% to 7.5% of the sample goes to the ten largest clones. Sequencing used peripheral blood. The receptors were gathered from a man between 45 and 60 years old with active or convalescent COVID-19.

CDR3 nucleotides: TGTGCCAGCAGCCAAGTAGTCAGGGGAAATGAAAAACTGTTTTTT. It specifies CASSQVVRGNEKLFF. The chain uses TRBV3-1 (or the pseudogene TRBV3-2) and TRBJ1-4; TRBD1 might be the D (6 bases). In germline, CDR1 is LGHDT, CDR2 YNNKEL (reference sequence). Trimming pared 1 base from V and 5 bases from J, leaving 11 bases between. The CDR3 length is 15 residues.

J is TRBJ1-6 and V is TRBV2; 8 bases are a match to TRBD1. The CDR3 extends over 14 amino acids. Per the germline V gene, CDR1 is SNHLY and CDR2 is FYNNEI. Unmatched junction bases numbered 3, after V lost 6 bases and J lost 5 bases. CDR3 protein: CASRSGQDNSPLHF. The CDR3 DNA follows: TGTGCCAGCAGATCGGGACAGGATAATTCACCCCTCCACTTT.

A single count supports this clone. This rearrangement joins TRBV29-1 to TRBJ1-1; tentatively, D is TRBD1 (6 bases). V gave up 4 bases and J gave up 3 bases, with 15 bases separating them. The CDR3 has 14 residues. Germline V gene lookup returns CDR1 SQVTM and CDR2 ANQGSEA. This chain's CDR3 is CSVVSGVGDTEAFF. CDR3 coding DNA: TGCAGCGTTGTATCAGGGGTCGGGGACACTGAAGCTTTCTTT.

CDR3 in amino acids: CASSVGAGIYEQYF. The CDR3, as DNA: TGTGCCAGCAGTGTCGGCGCAGGGATCTACGAGCAGTACTTC. V and J are TRBV2 and TRBJ2-7; D possibly corresponds to TRBD1 (5 bases). Looked up from germline, CDR1 is SNHLY and CDR2 is FYNNEI. Trimming pared 4 bases from V and 3 bases from J, leaving 13 bases between. The CDR3 is 14 residues long.

This chain uses TRBV24-1 with TRBJ1-4; TRBD1 agrees at 7 bases. Germline trimming cut 4 bases from V and 8 bases from J; bases unmatched to any gene: 3. CDR1 and CDR2 from the germline V gene are KGHDR and SFDVKD. This CDR3 contains 13 residues. The DNA of the CDR3 is TGTGCCACCAGTGACCTCAGGGGGGAAAAACTGTTTTTT. It translates to CATSDLRGEKLFF.

In DNA, the CDR3 is TGTGCCAGCAGCCAATCGTTATACGGGACAGGGGAGACACCCCTCCACTTT. Its translation is CASSQSLYGTGETPLHF. The chain links TRBV16 to TRBJ1-6, with 10 bases aligning to TRBD1. Germline CDR1 KGHSY, CDR2 FQNENV. The trim removed 0 bases at V and 11 bases at J, leaving 10 bases unmatched. The CDR3 spans 17 residues.

The chain recombines TRBV29-1 with TRBJ2-1, with TRBD1 matching 9 bases. This CDR3 comprises 13 residues. Trimming at V came to 7 bases and at J to 8 bases, leaving 9 bases not matched to a gene. The V gene's germline CDR1 is SQVTM and CDR2 ANQGSEA. The CDR3 loop reads CSGRDRVLDEQFF. The CDR3 nucleotides are TGCAGCGGCCGGGACAGGGTCTTGGATGAGCAGTTCTTC.

This sequence joins TRBV28 and TRBJ2-6; 7 nucleotides align to TRBD1. The CDR3 is made up of 14 amino acids. Losses at the gene ends were 5 bases for V and 4 bases for J; bases not matched to a gene: 2. Germline V gene lookup returns CDR1 MDHEN and CDR2 SYDVKM. CDR3 region: CASSDRAGANVLTF. In DNA form, the CDR3 reads TGTGCCAGCAGTGACAGGGCCGGGGCCAACGTCCTGACTTTC.

The chain combines TRBV7-8 with TRBJ2-1; D remains unclear. Germline CDR1 and CDR2: SGHVS and FQNEAQ. The CDR3 contains 14 residues. V shed 1 base and J shed 6 bases, with 10 bases lying between them. The CDR3 is CASSLVQVGNEQFF. CDR3 nucleotide sequence: TGTGCCAGCAGCTTAGTTCAGGTTGGCAATGAGCAGTTCTTC.

The table lists this clone with a count of one. This chain links TRBV24-1 with TRBJ2-3, with D possibly matching TRBD2 (7 bases). Germline lookup yields CDR1 KGHDR and CDR2 SFDVKD. This CDR3 has 15 residues. V shed 2 bases and J shed 2 bases, with 10 bases lying between them. CDR3 protein: CATSDSRGATDTQYF. For the CDR3, the DNA is TGTGCCACCAGTGATTCACGGGGGGCCACAGATACGCAGTATTTT.

Details on this clone: The same CDR3 is also encoded by other DNA sequences in this sample. This chain uses TRBV24-1 with TRBJ2-1; 10 bases agree with TRBD2. The length of the CDR3 is 15 residues. CDR1 and CDR2 (germline): KGHDR, SFDVKD. V was clipped by 5 bases and J by 6 bases; unmatched bases: 6. CDR3 DNA sequence: TGTGCCACCAGTGCCTTAGCGGGGGGCGGCAATGAGCAGTTCTTC. Its protein product is CATSALAGGGNEQFF.

This clone was counted only a few times. DNA for the CDR3: TGCGCCAGCAGCCCATCTTCTGAGGGAACGCAGTATTTT. It translates to CASSPSSEGTQYF. The rearrangement links TRBV5-1 to TRBJ2-3; D is perhaps TRBD2 (5 bases). CDR1 SGHRS and CDR2 YFSETQ come from the germline V gene. Deletions cut 4 bases from V and 9 bases from J, with 15 bases between. The CDR3 covers 13 residues.

The rearrangement joins TRBV28 to TRBJ1-6, with 7 bases fitting TRBD1. V lost 6 bases, J lost 0 bases, and 2 bases stayed unmatched. This CDR3 is 15 amino acids long. Per the germline V gene, CDR1 is MDHEN and CDR2 is SYDVKM. CDR3 nucleotide sequence: TGTGCCAGCAGGACAGGGAGCTCCTATAATTCACCCCTCCACTTT. This gives the protein CASRTGSSYNSPLHF.

The chain carries TRBV7-2 and TRBJ2-6; weak D call: TRBD2 (6 bases). CDR3 size: 16 residues. Trimming removed 1 base from V and 2 bases from J, with 9 bases in between. Germline assignment: CDR1 SGHTA and CDR2 FQGNSA. The CDR3 here is CASSLGSGAGANVLTF. The DNA for the CDR3 is TGTGCCAGCAGCTTAGGATCGGGGGCTGGGGCCAACGTCCTGACTTTC.

The chain recombines TRBV19 with TRBJ1-1, with D perhaps matching TRBD1 (5 bases). Trimming removed 4 bases from V and 3 bases from J, with 6 bases in between. The CDR3 sequence is 12 residues long. The germline gives CDR1 LNHDA, CDR2 SQIVND (reference sequence). The CDR3 nucleotides read TGTGCCAGTAGTACAGGGTACACTGAAGCTTTCTTT. Protein sequence: CASSTGYTEAFF.

The gene calls are TRBV28 and TRBJ1-2, with 9 bases that match TRBD1. Losses at the gene ends were 6 bases for V and 4 bases for J; bases not matched to a gene: 9. CDR3 length equals 15 residues. Germline V gives CDR1 MDHEN, CDR2 SYDVKM. The chain's CDR3 is CASRPRDRDIYGYTF. CDR3 DNA: TGTGCCAGCAGACCCCGGGACAGGGACATCTATGGCTACACCTTC.

This chain uses TRBV7-9 with TRBJ2-2, with a possible D match to TRBD2 (7 bases). CDR3 size: 17 residues. Trimming removed 3 bases from V and 2 bases from J, with 16 bases in between. Looked up from germline, CDR1 is SEHNR and CDR2 is FQNEAQ (reference sequence). As DNA, the CDR3 is TGTGCCAGCAGCTTTTCCCCGGGGGGCTATAACACCGGGGAGCTGTTTTTT. It translates to CASSFSPGGYNTGELFF.

This chain uses TRBV21-1 with TRBJ1-2; TRBD1, the table's D call, was not compared with the DNA. TRBV21-1 is assigned pseudogene status. The CDR3 runs to 17 residues. CDR3: CASSKGGQQGANYGYTF. The CDR3 DNA reads as TGTGCCAGCAGCAAAGGGGGTCAACAGGGGGCAAACTATGGCTACACCTTC.

V gene TRBV10-3 combines with J gene TRBJ1-6; 7 bases are a match to TRBD1. Unmatched junction bases numbered 6, after V lost 0 bases and J lost 10 bases. The length of the CDR3 is 15 residues. CDR1 and CDR2 from the germline V gene are ENHRY and SYGVKD. CDR3 region: CAISESTGEESPLHF. The CDR3 DNA reads TGTGCCATCAGTGAGTCAACAGGGGAGGAATCACCCCTCCACTTT.

Only one count was recorded for this clone. The V gene is TRBV19, the J gene TRBJ2-7; TRBD2 is a possible D gene (7 bases). This CDR3 comprises 13 residues. Germline V gene sequence: CDR1 LNHDA, CDR2 SQIVND (reference sequence). The V end lost 10 bases, the J end lost 5 bases, and 18 bases lay between the germline ends. The CDR3 nucleotides read TGTGCCACAACGAACGGGGGGCTCCACGAGCAGTACTTC. Translation: CATTNGGLHEQYF.

V gene TRBV11-2 combines with J gene TRBJ1-1; D unclear. The germline V and J ends were trimmed by 2 bases and 1 base, with 2 bases remaining between them. This CDR3 is 12 amino acids long. CDR1 is SGHAT, CDR2 FQNNGV, per germline. The CDR3 sequence: CASSLQNTEAFF. CDR3 nucleotide sequence: TGTGCCAGCAGCTTACAGAACACTGAAGCTTTCTTT.

The chain joins TRBV7-8 to TRBJ2-1; TRBD2 agrees at 14 bases. This CDR3 region has 17 residues. Germline V gives CDR1 SGHVS, CDR2 FQNEAQ. V dropped 5 bases and J dropped 0; count of bases not matched to a gene: 3. The CDR3: CASSGGLAGASYNEQFF. The CDR3, as DNA: TGTGCCAGCAGCGGGGGACTAGCGGGGGCCTCCTACAATGAGCAGTTCTTC.

In its sample, this clone was seen once. The chain couples TRBV4-3 to TRBJ2-5; 11 bases are a match to TRBD2. Germline V gives CDR1 LGHNA, CDR2 YSLEER. CDR3 length: 15 residues. V gave up 0 bases and J gave up 5 bases; unmatched junction bases: 2. The CDR3 bases are TGCGCCAGCAGCCAAGATAGCGGGGGGGCGGAGACCCAGTACTTC. Amino acids: CASSQDSGGAETQYF.

The CDR3 spells CASSDPGQGYNQPQHF. The CDR3 region has the DNA TGTGCCAGCAGTGATCCGGGACAGGGGTACAATCAGCCCCAGCATTTT. The chain has TRBV6-1 and TRBJ1-5; 10 positions agree with TRBD1. The CDR3 consists of 16 residues. Unmatched junction bases numbered 5, after V lost 3 bases and J lost 3 bases. Looked up from germline, CDR1 is MNHNS and CDR2 is SASEGT.

The CDR3: CASSYSGRGPSYEQFF. For the CDR3, the DNA is TGTGCCAGCAGTTACTCAGGCAGGGGTCCTTCATACGAGCAGTTCTTC. The chain has TRBV6-5 and TRBJ2-1; possibly TRBD1 for D (6 bases). V dropped 0 bases and J dropped 10 bases, with 19 bases sitting between them. Germline V gene lookup returns CDR1 MNHEY and CDR2 SVGAGI. This CDR3 comprises 16 residues.

This clone was seen a single time. The chain links TRBV5-6 to TRBJ2-1, with TRBD2 identical over 8 bases. V shed 0 bases, J shed 1 base, and the junction held 6 bases outside the gene matches. The CDR3 runs 17 residues. CDR1 is SGHDT and CDR2 is YYEEEE in the germline V gene. CDR3 nucleotide sequence: TGTGCCAGCAGCTTGGGCGCGGGGGGCTCATCCTACAATGAGCAGTTCTTC. Translated: CASSLGAGGSSYNEQFF.